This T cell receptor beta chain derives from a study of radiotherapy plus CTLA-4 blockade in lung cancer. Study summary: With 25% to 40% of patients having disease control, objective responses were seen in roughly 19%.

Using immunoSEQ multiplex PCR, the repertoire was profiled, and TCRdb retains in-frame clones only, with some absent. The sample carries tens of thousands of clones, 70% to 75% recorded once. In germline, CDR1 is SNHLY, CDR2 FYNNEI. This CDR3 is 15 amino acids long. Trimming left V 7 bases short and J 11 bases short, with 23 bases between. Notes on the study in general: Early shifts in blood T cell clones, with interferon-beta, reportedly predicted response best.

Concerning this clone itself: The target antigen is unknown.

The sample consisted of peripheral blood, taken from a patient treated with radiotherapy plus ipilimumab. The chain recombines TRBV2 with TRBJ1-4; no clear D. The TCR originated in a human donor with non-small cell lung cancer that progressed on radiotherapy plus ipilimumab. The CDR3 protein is CASNPQAASEGKLFF. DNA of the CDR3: TGTGCCAGCAACCCCCAGGCAGCCTCCGAAGGGAAACTGTTTTTT.